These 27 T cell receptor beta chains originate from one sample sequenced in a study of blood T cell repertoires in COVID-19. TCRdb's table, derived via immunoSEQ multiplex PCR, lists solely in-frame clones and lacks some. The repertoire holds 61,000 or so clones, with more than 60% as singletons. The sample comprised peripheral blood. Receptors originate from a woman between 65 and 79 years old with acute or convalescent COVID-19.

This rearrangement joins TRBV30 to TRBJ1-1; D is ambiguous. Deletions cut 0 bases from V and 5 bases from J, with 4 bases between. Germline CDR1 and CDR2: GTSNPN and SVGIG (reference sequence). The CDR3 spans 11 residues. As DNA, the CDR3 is TGTGCCTGGAGTGTAACAACTGAAGCTTTCTTT. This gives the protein CAWSVTTEAFF.

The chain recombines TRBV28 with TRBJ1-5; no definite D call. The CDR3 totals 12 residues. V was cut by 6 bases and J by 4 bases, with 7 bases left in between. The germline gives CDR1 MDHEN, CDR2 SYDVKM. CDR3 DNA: TGTGCCAGCAGACCTAATAATCAGCCCCAGCATTTT. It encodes CASRPNNQPQHF.

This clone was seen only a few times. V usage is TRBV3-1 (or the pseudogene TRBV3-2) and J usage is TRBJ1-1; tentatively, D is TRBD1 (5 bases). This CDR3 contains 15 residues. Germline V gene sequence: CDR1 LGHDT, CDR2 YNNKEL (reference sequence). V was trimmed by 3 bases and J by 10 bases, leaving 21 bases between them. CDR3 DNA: TGTGCCAGCAGCCAGTCATACGTGGGCAGGGAAAGAGCTTTCTTT. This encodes CASSQSYVGRERAFF.

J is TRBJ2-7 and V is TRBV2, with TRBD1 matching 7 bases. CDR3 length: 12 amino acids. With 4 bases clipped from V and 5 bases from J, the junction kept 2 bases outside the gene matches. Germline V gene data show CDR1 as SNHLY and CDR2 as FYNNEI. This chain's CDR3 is CASSGQGDEQYF. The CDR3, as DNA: TGTGCCAGCAGTGGACAGGGAGACGAGCAGTACTTC.

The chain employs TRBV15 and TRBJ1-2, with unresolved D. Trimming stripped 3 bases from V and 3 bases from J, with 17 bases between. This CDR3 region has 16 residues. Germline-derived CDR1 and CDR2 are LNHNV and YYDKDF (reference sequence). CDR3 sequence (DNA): TGTGCCACCAGCAGCCCACCGGGAAGGTCGGACTATGGCTACACCTTC. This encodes CATSSPPGRSDYGYTF.

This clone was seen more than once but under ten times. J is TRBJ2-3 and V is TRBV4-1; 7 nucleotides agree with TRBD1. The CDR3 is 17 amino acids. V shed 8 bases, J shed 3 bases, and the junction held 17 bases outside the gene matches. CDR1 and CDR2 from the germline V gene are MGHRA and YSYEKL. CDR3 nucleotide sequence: TGCGCCAGCTCTTCTCTTTTCTTCCGGGACAGAACAGATACGCAGTATTTT. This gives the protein CASSSLFFRDRTDTQYF.

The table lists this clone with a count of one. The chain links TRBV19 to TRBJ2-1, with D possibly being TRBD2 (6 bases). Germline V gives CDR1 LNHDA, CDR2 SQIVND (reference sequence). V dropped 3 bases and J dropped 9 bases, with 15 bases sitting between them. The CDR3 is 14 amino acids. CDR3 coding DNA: TGTGCCAGTAGTATGGGAGTGGGGCGGGGTGAGCAGTTCTTC. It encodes CASSMGVGRGEQFF.

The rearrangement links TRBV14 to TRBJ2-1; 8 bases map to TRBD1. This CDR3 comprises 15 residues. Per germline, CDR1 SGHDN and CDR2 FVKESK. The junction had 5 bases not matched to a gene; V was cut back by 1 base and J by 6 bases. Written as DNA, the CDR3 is TGTGCCAGCAGCCAAGGGCAGGGGGCCTTCAATGAGCAGTTCTTC. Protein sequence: CASSQGQGAFNEQFF.

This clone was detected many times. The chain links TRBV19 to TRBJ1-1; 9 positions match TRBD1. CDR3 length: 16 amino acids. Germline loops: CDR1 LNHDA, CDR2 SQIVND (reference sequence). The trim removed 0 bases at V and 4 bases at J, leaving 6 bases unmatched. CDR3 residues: CASSIDRDRGSTEAFF. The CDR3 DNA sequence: TGTGCCAGTAGTATAGATCGAGACAGGGGGAGCACTGAAGCTTTCTTT. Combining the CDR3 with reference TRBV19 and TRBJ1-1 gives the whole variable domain DGGITQSPKYLFRKEGQNVTLSCEQNLNHDAMYWYRQDPGQGLRLIYYSQIVNDFQKGDIAEGYSVSREKKESFPLTVTSAQKNPTAFYLCASSIDRDRGSTEAFFGQGTRLTVV.

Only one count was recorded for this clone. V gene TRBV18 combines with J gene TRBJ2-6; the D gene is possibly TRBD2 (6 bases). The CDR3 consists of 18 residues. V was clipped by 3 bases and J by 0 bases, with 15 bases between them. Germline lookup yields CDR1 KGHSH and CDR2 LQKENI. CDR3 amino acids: CASSPSRDGSSGANVLTF. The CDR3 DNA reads TGTGCCAGCTCACCTTCCCGGGACGGGAGCTCTGGGGCCAACGTCCTGACTTTC.

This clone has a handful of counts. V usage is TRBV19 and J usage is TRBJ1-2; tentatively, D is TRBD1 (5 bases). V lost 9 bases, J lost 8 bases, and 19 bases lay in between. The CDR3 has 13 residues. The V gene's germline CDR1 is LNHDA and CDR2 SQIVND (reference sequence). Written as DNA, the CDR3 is TGTGCCAGCGACGACCGGGGGACTAGGGGCTACACCTTC. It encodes CASDDRGTRGYTF.

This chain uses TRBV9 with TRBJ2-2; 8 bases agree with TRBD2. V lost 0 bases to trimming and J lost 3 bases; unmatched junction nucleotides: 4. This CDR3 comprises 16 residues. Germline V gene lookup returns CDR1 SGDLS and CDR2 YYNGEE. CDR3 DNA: TGTGCCAGCAGCGTAGTCGGTAGCGGGGACACCGGGGAGCTGTTTTTT. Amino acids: CASSVVGSGDTGELFF.

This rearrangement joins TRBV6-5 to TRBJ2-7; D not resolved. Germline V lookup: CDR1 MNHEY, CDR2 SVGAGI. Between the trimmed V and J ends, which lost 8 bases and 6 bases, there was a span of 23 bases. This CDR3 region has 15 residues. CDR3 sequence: CASGAGPSGPFEQYF. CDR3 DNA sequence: TGTGCCAGCGGCGCTGGGCCATCCGGTCCGTTCGAGCAGTACTTC.

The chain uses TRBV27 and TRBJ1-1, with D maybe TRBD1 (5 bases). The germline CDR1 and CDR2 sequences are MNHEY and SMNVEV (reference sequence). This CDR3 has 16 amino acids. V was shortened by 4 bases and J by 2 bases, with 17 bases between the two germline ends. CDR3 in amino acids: CASSSGWGRDNTEAFF. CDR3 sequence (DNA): TGTGCCAGCAGTTCCGGATGGGGCAGGGATAACACTGAAGCTTTCTTT.

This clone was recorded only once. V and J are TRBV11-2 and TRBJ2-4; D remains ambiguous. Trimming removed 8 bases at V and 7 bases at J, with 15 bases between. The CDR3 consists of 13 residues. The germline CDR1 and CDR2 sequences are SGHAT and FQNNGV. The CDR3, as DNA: TGTGCCAGCTCCTTGGGCCTATGGAACATTCAGTACTTC. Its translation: CASSLGLWNIQYF. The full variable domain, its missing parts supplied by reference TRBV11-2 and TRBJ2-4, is EAGVAQSPRYKIIEKRQSVAFWCNPISGHATLYWYQQILGQGPKLLIQFQNNGVVDDSQLPKDRFSAERLKGVDSTLKIQPAKLEDSAVYLCASSLGLWNIQYFGAGTRLSVL.

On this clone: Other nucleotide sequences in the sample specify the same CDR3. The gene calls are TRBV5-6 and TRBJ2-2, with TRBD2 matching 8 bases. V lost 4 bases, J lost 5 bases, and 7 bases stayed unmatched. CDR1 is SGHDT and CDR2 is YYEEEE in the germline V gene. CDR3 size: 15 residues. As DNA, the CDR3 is TGTGCCAGCAGCCTGGGCCCGGGAGGGACCGGGGAGCTGTTTTTT. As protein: CASSLGPGGTGELFF.

For the CDR3, the DNA is TGTGCCAGCAGTTTAAGGGGGCCGATGGGTACGCAGTATTTT. As protein: CASSLRGPMGTQYF. This chain connects TRBV28 to TRBJ2-3; 7 bases align to TRBD1. This CDR3 comprises 14 residues. Germline values: CDR1 MDHEN, CDR2 SYDVKM. Trimming took 2 bases from V and 8 from J; bases not matched to a gene: 7.

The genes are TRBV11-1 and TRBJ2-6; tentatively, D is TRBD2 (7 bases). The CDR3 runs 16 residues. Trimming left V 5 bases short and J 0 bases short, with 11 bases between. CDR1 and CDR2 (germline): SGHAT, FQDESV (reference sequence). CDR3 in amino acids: CASSQRDNSGANVLTF. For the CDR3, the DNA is TGTGCCAGCAGCCAGCGGGACAACTCTGGGGCCAACGTCCTGACTTTC.

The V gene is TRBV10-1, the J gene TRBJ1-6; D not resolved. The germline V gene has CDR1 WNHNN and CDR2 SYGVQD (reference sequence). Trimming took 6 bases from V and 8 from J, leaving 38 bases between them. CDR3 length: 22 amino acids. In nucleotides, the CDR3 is TGCGCCAGCAGGGCGTCCCAGAGTCCCGGACCTATGCCCGGAGGTGAAGATTCACCCCTCCACTTT. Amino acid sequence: CASRASQSPGPMPGGEDSPLHF.

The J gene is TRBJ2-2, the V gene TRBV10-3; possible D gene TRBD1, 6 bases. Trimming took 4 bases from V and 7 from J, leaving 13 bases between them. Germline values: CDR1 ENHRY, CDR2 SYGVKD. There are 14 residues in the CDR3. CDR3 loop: CAISATTGIGELFF. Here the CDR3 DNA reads TGTGCCATCAGTGCAACCACAGGGATCGGGGAGCTGTTTTTT.

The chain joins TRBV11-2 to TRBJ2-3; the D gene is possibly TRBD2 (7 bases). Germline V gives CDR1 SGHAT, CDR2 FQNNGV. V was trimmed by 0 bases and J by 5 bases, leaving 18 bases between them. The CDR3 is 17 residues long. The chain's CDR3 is CASSLDPEGGARDTQYF. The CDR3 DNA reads TGTGCCAGCAGCTTAGATCCCGAGGGGGGGGCGAGAGATACGCAGTATTTT.

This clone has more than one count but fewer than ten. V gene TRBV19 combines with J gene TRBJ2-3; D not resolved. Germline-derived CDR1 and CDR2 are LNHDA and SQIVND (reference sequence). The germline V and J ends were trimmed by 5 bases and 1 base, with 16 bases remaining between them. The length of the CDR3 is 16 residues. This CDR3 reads CASSSWIAQGTDTQYF. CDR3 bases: TGTGCCAGTAGTTCCTGGATAGCCCAAGGCACAGATACGCAGTATTTT.

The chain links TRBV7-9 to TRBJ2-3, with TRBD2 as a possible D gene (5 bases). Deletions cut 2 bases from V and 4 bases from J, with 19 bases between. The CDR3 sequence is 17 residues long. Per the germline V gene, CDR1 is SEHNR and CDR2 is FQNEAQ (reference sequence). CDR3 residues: CASSLRGWGKDPDTQYF. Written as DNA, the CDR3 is TGTGCCAGCAGCTTAAGAGGGTGGGGAAAAGACCCAGATACGCAGTATTTT.

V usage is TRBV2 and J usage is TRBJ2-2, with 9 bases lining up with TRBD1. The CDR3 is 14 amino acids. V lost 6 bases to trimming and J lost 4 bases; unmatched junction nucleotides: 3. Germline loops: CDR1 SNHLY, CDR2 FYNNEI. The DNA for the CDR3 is TGTGCCAGCAGGACAGGGGGGATCACCGGGGAGCTGTTTTTT. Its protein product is CASRTGGITGELFF.

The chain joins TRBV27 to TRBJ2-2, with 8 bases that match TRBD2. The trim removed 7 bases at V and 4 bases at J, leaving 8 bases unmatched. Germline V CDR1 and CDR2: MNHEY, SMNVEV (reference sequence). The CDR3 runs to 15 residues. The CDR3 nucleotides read TGTGCCAGCACCATAGGACTAGCAGGCACCGGGGAGCTGTTTTTT. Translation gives CASTIGLAGTGELFF.

In DNA, the CDR3 is TGTGCCAGCTCACCGGGACAGGGCGTAGCTGGAAACACCATATATTTT. Amino acid sequence: CASSPGQGVAGNTIYF. This chain links TRBV6-6 with TRBJ1-3; 9 bases line up with TRBD1. Germline V CDR1 and CDR2: MNHNY, SVGAGI (reference sequence). The V and J ends lost 8 bases and 2 bases, in that order; junction bases with no gene match: 10. The CDR3 covers 16 residues.

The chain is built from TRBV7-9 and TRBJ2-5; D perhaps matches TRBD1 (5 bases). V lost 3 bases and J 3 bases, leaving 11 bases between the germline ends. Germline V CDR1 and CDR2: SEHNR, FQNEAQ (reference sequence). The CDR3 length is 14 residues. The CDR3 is CASSLSGWEETQYF. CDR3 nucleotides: TGTGCCAGCAGCTTGTCAGGGTGGGAAGAGACCCAGTACTTC.